The clone carrying this T cell receptor (beta chain) appeared many times. Its antigen is as yet unknown. This sample was included in a study of neurological immune-mediated disorders. Background on the study: Among the roughly 35 patients with multiple sclerosis, roughly 30 were relapsing-remitting, while 3 were secondary progressive.

Every sequencing run gave over 160 million TCR-beta sequences, taken from 15-18 subjects. TCRdb reprocessed the 5' RACE reads with MiXCR, giving one entry per CDR3 protein. There are about 120,000 distinct CDR3 sequences in the sample; roughly 3.2% occur only once, and 1% to 1.5% lies in the top ten. Study outcomes and limitations: Expanded clones shared no identical CDR3 amino acid sequences across subjects, which suggested private TCR-beta repertoires in all groups. The most TCR clonal expansion was seen in HTLV-1-associated myelopathy, and the least was seen in multiple sclerosis, which fell below healthy controls.

Germline V gene lookup returns CDR1 LGHNA and CDR2 YSLEER. Trimming stripped 0 bases from V and 4 bases from J, with 9 bases between. CDR3 size: 14 residues. This rearrangement joins TRBV4-3 to TRBJ1-1; perhaps TRBD1 as D (5 bases). Sequencing used PBMCs. The TCR was taken from a young woman with multiple sclerosis. CDR3 residues: CASSQDLGGTEAFF. DNA of the CDR3: TGCGCCAGCAGCCAAGATCTCGGGGGCACTGAAGCTTTCTTT.